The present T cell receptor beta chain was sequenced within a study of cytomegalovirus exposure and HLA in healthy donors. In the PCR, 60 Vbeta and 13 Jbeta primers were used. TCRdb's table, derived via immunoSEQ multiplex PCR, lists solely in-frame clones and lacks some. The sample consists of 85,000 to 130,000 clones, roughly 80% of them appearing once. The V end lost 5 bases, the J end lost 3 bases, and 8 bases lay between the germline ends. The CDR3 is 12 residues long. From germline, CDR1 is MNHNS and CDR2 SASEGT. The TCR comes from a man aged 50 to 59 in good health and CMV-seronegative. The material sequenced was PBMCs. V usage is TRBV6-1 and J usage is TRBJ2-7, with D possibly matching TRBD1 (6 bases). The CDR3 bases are TGTGCCAGCAGTCAGACAGGCTACGAGCAGTACGTC. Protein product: CASSQTGYEQYV.